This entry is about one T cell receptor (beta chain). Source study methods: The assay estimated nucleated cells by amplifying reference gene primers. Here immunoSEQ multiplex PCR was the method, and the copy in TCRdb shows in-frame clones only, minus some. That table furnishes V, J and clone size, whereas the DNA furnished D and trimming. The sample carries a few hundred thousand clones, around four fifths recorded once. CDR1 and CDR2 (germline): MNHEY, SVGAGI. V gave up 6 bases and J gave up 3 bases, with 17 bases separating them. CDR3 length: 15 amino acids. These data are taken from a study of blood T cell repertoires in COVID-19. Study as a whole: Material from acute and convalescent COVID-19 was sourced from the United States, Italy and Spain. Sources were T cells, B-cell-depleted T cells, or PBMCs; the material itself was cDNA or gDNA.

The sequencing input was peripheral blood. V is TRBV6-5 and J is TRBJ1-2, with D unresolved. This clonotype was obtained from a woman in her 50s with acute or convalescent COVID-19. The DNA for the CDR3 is TGTGCCAGCAGCTCCCAGGCCCTGGGCGACTATGGCTACACCTTC. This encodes CASSSQALGDYGYTF.